This T cell receptor (beta chain) originates from a study of T-cell reconstitution after alpha-beta-depleted transplantation in children (dated by TCRdb to about 2016). In the study overall: Using TCR repertoire profiling, the study quantitatively followed how T-cell immune reconstitution unfolded in children after TCRalphabeta/CD19-depleted allogeneic hematopoietic cell transplantation. General findings and caveats noted by the study authors: Over subsequent months, a decline in hyperexpanded clone frequencies was noted, and after one year, T-cell counts and TCRbeta diversity were mostly ascribed to newly produced T cells. In some patients, high TCRbeta diversity at day 60 was attributed to recipient T cells and intrathymic progenitors that had survived conditioning. About two months after transplant, the apparently early recovery of alphabetaT-cell counts reportedly depended on just several hundred clones that had expanded rapidly and came from non-depleted graft cells.

After removal of 4 bases from V and 4 bases from J, the junction retains 11 bases not matched to a gene. The CDR3 contains 16 residues, cysteine and phenylalanine counted. Only CDR3 DNA remains: 48 bases, in frame from the first base. Per the germline V gene, MNHEY is the CDR1 and SVGAGI is the CDR2. Libraries were prepared through PCR. Sequencing was carried out with an Illumina HiSeq 2500. TCR libraries were prepared with molecular barcoding, using unique molecular identifiers to normalize TCRbeta repertoire quantification. Through fastp at Q25 and MiXCR, TCRdb rebuilt clones from the public reads, retaining in-frame beta chains. Rows with one shared CDR3 protein collapse into an entry with the most common genes and DNA. The sample table shows fewer than 700,000 distinct CDR3 sequences, and 10% to 15% are seen once. The ten top clones hold 2% to 2.5% of the sample. About this clonotype itself: Its cognate antigen has yet to be identified. Per-nucleotide qualities are absent, and no much larger clonotype sits a single base away.

The treatment or condition tag for this specimen amounts to: allogeneic hematopoietic cell transplantation with graft depleted of TCRalphabeta T cells and CD19 B cells. Transplant recipients were children who received TCRalphabeta/CD19-depleted allogeneic hematopoietic cell grafts. The sample was PBMCs, mostly from graft donor cells, taken 360 days after TCRalphabeta/CD19-depleted stem cell transplant. The sequence is built from TRBV6-5 and TRBJ2-3, and TRBD1 matches 7 of the central bases. This TCR was recovered from a male patient younger than 18 who had a stem cell transplant for acute myeloid leukemia, so the T cells may come from the graft donor. The DNA sequence is given as TGTGCCAGCAGTTCCCCTGAACAGGGGATCGCAGATACGCAGTATTTT. Its protein is CASSSPEQGIADTQYF.